These 30 T cell receptor beta chains were all obtained from the same sample, sequenced in a study of immune characterization of retroperitoneal liposarcoma. Using its own MiXCR run on the PCR reads, TCRdb lists one record per CDR3 protein. The sample lists 3,000 to 4,000 distinct CDR3 sequences; 25% to 30% were seen once. Material: tumor tissue. All receptors derive from a female donor with retroperitoneal liposarcoma.

This clonotype showed up just a few times. This chain connects TRBV27 to TRBJ2-2; no clear D gene. The CDR3 is 15 amino acids. Germline CDR1 reads MNHEY; CDR2 reads SMNVEV (reference sequence). The ends were cut back, 5 bases at V and 0 bases at J, with 10 bases in the middle. CDR3 in amino acids: CASSPQPANTGELFF. CDR3 DNA sequence: TGTGCCAGCAGTCCCCAGCCCGCGAACACCGGGGAGCTGTTTTTT.

In its sample, this clonotype is medium-sized. This chain links TRBV7-2 with TRBJ2-1, with 14 nucleotides matching TRBD2. With the DNA end fitting TRBJ2-7 better, the J assignment may be wrong. Germline CDR1 and CDR2: SGHTA and FQGNSA. CDR3 size: 17 residues. The CDR3 DNA reads TGTGCCAGCAGCCGCGGGACTAGCGGGAGTAAGTCCTACGAGCAGTACTTC. The encoded protein is CASSRGTSGSKSYEQYF.

In its sample, this clonotype was seen a few times. V is TRBV27 and J is TRBJ2-1; maybe TRBD1 (7 bases). The V end lost 6 bases, the J end lost 10 bases, and 13 bases lay between the germline ends. Germline loops: CDR1 MNHEY, CDR2 SMNVEV (reference sequence). The CDR3 consists of 12 residues. CDR3 residues: CASSNRGGEQFF. CDR3 nucleotides: TGTGCCAGCAGCAACAGGGGAGGAGAGCAGTTCTTC.

In its sample, this clonotype ranks as medium-sized. The chain combines TRBV11-3 with TRBJ1-2, with D uncertain. This CDR3 is 12 amino acids long. The V end lost 0 bases, the J end lost 5 bases, and 4 bases lay between the germline ends. Germline V gives CDR1 SGHNT, CDR2 YENEEA. The CDR3 bases are TGTGCCAGCAGCTTAGAGGGGTATGGCTACACCTTC. Translation: CASSLEGYGYTF.

The V and J genes are TRBV5-1 and TRBJ2-5; D is unclear. The V and J ends lost 5 bases and 4 bases respectively, with 9 bases between them. Germline CDR1 is SGHRS and CDR2 is YFSETQ. This CDR3 spans 12 amino acids. Here the CDR3 reads CASSKDVETQYF. CDR3 sequence (DNA): TGCGCCAGCAGTAAGGATGTAGAGACCCAGTACTTC.

V gene TRBV11-2 combines with J gene TRBJ2-5; perhaps D is TRBD1 or TRBD2 (6 bases each). The J call may be wrong; the DNA end is better matched by TRBJ2-1. This CDR3 is 13 amino acids long. Germline values: CDR1 SGHAT, CDR2 FQNNGV. The CDR3 loop reads CASSRPPGDIQFF. The CDR3 coding sequence is TGTGCCAGCAGCCGCCCCCCGGGGGACATTCAGTTCTTC.

The V gene is TRBV6-1, the J gene TRBJ2-1; D is undetermined. The CDR3 is 12 amino acids. Germline V gives CDR1 MNHNS, CDR2 SASEGT. The V gene lost 3 bases and the J gene lost 7 bases, with 7 bases spanning the gap. As DNA, the CDR3 is TGTGCCAGCAGTGAGTTGGGGAATGAGCAGTTCTTC. Protein: CASSELGNEQFF.

The chain joins TRBV11-3 to TRBJ1-2, with TRBD1 matching over 7 bases. Per the germline V gene, CDR1 is SGHNT and CDR2 is YENEEA. The ends lost 5 bases at V and 8 bases at J; junction bases unmatched: 14. This CDR3 is 15 amino acids long. CDR3 sequence (DNA): TGTGCCAGCAGCCCACAAATCACAGGGGCGGAGGGCTACACCTTC. It encodes CASSPQITGAEGYTF. Supplemented by reference TRBV11-3 and TRBJ1-2, the full variable domain reads EAGVVQSPRYKIIEKKQPVAFWCNPISGHNTLYWYLQNLGQGPELLIRYENEEAVDDSQLPKDRFSAERLKGVDSTLKIQPAELGDSAVYLCASSPQITGAEGYTFGSGTRLTVV.

By its share, this clonotype is medium-sized. V gene TRBV27 combines with J gene TRBJ2-1; 9 nucleotides align to TRBD2. Unmatched junction bases numbered 8, after V lost 5 bases and J lost 6 bases. Germline-derived CDR1 and CDR2 are MNHEY and SMNVEV (reference sequence). This CDR3 region has 15 residues. This CDR3 is CASSNAGLALNEQFF. CDR3 nucleotide sequence: TGTGCCAGCAGTAACGCGGGACTAGCTCTCAATGAGCAGTTCTTC.

The J gene is TRBJ2-1, the V gene TRBV7-3; 7 nucleotides match TRBD2. V shed 5 bases and J 3 bases; nucleotides not matched to a gene: 10. The CDR3 has 16 residues. Germline CDR1 reads SGHTA; CDR2 reads FQGTGA. The CDR3 loop reads CASSRRGGSGYNEQFF. DNA for the CDR3: TGTGCCAGCAGCCGGCGGGGCGGGAGTGGCTACAATGAGCAGTTCTTC.

This clonotype was counted between two and nine times. This chain links TRBV12-3 or TRBV12-4 with TRBJ2-1; 8 positions match TRBD1. Near its end, the DNA agrees better with TRBJ2-7, so the J call may be wrong. The CDR3 has 14 amino acids. The CDR3 DNA reads TGTGCCAGCAGTTATGGGACAGGCTCCTACGAGCAGTACTTC. Protein: CASSYGTGSYEQYF.

Points on this clonotype: A junction boundary mismatches the germline segment, possibly from a read error. The J gene is TRBJ2-1, the V gene TRBV7-6; 7 positions agree with TRBD1. Germline CDR1 is SGHVS and CDR2 is FNYEAQ. The CDR3 runs 13 residues. The DNA of the CDR3 is TGTGCTAGCAGCCAGGACAGGTTCGGTGAGCAGTTCTTC. This translates into CASSQDRFGEQFF. The full variable domain, rest sourced from reference TRBV7-6 and TRBJ2-1, is GAGVSQSPRYKVTKRGQDVALRCDPISGHVSLYWYRQALGQGPEFLTYFNYEAQQDKSGLPNDRFSAERPEGSISTLTIQRTEQRDSAMYRCASSQDRFGEQFFGPGTRLTVL.

This clonotype is termed medium-sized (0.01 to 0.1%). The rearrangement joins TRBV6-1 to TRBJ2-1, with TRBD2 matching 12 bases. With V trimmed by 6 bases and J by 7 bases, 7 bases remained unmatched. CDR1 and CDR2 (germline): MNHNS, SASEGT. There are 15 residues in the CDR3. The CDR3 is CASSRLAGVGNEQFF. The CDR3 nucleotides are TGTGCCAGCAGCCGACTAGCGGGAGTTGGTAATGAGCAGTTCTTC.

By share of the sample, this clonotype is medium-sized. This chain joins TRBV7-2 and TRBJ2-2, with TRBD1 identical over 10 bases. This CDR3 has 15 amino acids. CDR1 and CDR2 from the germline V gene are SGHTA and FQGNSA. V shed 7 bases and J 6 bases; nucleotides not matched to a gene: 8. CDR3 region: CASIHPTGGAGELFF. The CDR3, as DNA: TGTGCCAGCATCCATCCGACAGGGGGCGCCGGGGAGCTGTTTTTT.

By proportion, this clonotype is medium-sized (0.01 to 0.1%). V is TRBV7-2 and J is TRBJ2-1; 8 bases match TRBD2. The germline gives CDR1 SGHTA, CDR2 FQGNSA. The CDR3 length is 15 residues. With 5 bases clipped from V and 10 bases from J, the junction kept 13 bases outside the gene matches. CDR3 protein: CASSPLRGGSYEQFF. As DNA, the CDR3 is TGTGCCAGCAGCCCCCTACGGGGGGGATCCTACGAGCAGTTCTTC.

This clonotype showed up just a few times. V is TRBV7-6 and J is TRBJ2-1; D is undetermined. With the DNA end fitting TRBJ2-7 better, the J assignment may be wrong. CDR1 and CDR2 (germline): SGHVS, FNYEAQ. The CDR3 totals 13 residues. CDR3 protein: CASSHERSNEQYF. The CDR3 DNA is TGTGCCAGCAGTCACGAACGGTCAAATGAGCAGTACTTC.

The rearrangement uses TRBV12-3 or TRBV12-4 and TRBJ2-2; TRBD2 agrees at 10 bases. V trimming: 6 bases; J trimming: 7 bases; junction bases outside the gene matches: 20. The CDR3 runs to 19 residues. CDR3 coding DNA: TGTGCCAGCAGGGAGACTAGCGGGTCGTCAAAAAGTCGGGTCGGGGAGCTGTTTTTT. Protein: CASRETSGSSKSRVGELFF.

This clonotype rates as medium-sized (0.01 to 0.1%). V and J are TRBV6-1 and TRBJ2-3, with 12 positions matching TRBD2. The CDR3 sequence is 19 residues long. V trimming: 2 bases; J trimming: 0 bases; junction bases outside the gene matches: 9. Germline V gives CDR1 MNHNS, CDR2 SASEGT. The DNA for the CDR3 is TGTGCCAGCAGTGAAACATACCTAGGACTAGCGGGAAGCACAGATACGCAGTATTTT. It specifies CASSETYLGLAGSTDTQYF.

The rearrangement links TRBV7-2 to TRBJ2-1; D ambiguous. Germline V CDR1 and CDR2: SGHTA, FQGNSA. CDR3 size: 12 residues. V gave up 3 bases and J gave up 10 bases, with 10 bases separating them. The DNA for the CDR3 is TGTGCCAGCAGCTTGGGGATCTACGAGCAGTTCTTC. Translating it yields CASSLGIYEQFF.

The chain combines TRBV6-1 with TRBJ2-5; D may match TRBD1 or TRBD2 (5 bases each). The J call may not be correct, given that the DNA end is closer to TRBJ2-1. The germline gives CDR1 MNHNS, CDR2 SASEGT. This CDR3 contains 14 residues. CDR3 amino acids: CASSEGGTLETQFF. The CDR3, as DNA: TGTGCCAGCAGTGAAGGTGGGACCCTGGAGACCCAGTTCTTC.

This clonotype was found a few times. The V gene is TRBV15, the J gene TRBJ2-1; 9 bases match TRBD2. This CDR3 is 15 amino acids long. Germline CDR1 reads LNHNV; CDR2 reads YYDKDF (reference sequence). With V trimmed by 1 base and J by 8 bases, 6 bases remained unmatched. The CDR3 DNA follows: TGTGCCACCAGCAGAGTTAGCGGGAGAGTCGATGAGCAGTTCTTC. Encoded protein: CATSRVSGRVDEQFF.

This clonotype ranks as large (0.1 to 1%). The rearrangement joins TRBV6-1 to TRBJ2-1; 10 positions agree with TRBD2. The CDR3 is made up of 15 amino acids. V lost 3 bases to trimming and J lost 10 bases; unmatched junction nucleotides: 9. In germline, CDR1 is MNHNS, CDR2 SASEGT. The CDR3 DNA follows: TGTGCCAGCAGTGAGGGACTAGCGATTCTTCCGGAGCAGTTCTTC. Its translation is CASSEGLAILPEQFF.

The sample holds many counts of this clonotype. V usage is TRBV6-6 and J usage is TRBJ2-5, with D perhaps given as TRBD1 or TRBD2 (5 bases each). V dropped 0 bases and J dropped 4 bases, with 15 bases sitting between them. CDR1 and CDR2 (germline): MNHNY, SVGAGI (reference sequence). This CDR3 has 16 residues. CDR3 in DNA: TGTGCCAGCAGTTACTCGATCGGGGAAGGGGCAGAGACCCAGTACTTC. Translated: CASSYSIGEGAETQYF.

This clonotype was found a few times. This chain joins TRBV10-3 and TRBJ1-1; maybe TRBD1 (5 bases). The germline CDR1 and CDR2 sequences are ENHRY and SYGVKD. The CDR3 extends over 13 amino acids. The V end was cut by 4 bases, the J end by 1 base, with 7 bases between. The CDR3 DNA reads TGTGCCATCAGTGGCAGGGAGAACACTGAAGCTTTCTTT. It translates to CAISGRENTEAFF.

This clonotype was observed a single time. The rearrangement links TRBV12-3 or TRBV12-4 to TRBJ2-5; D unresolved. TRBJ2-7 matches the DNA end more closely, so the J call is doubtful. CDR3 length: 14 residues. Here the CDR3 reads CASSFGGVSYEQYF. DNA for the CDR3: TGTGCCAGCAGTTTTGGCGGAGTCTCCTACGAGCAGTACTTC.

This sequence joins TRBV11-3 and TRBJ2-6, with D unclear. Trimming pared 1 base from V and 0 bases from J, leaving 16 bases between. In germline, CDR1 is SGHNT, CDR2 YENEEA. This CDR3 spans 19 amino acids. The CDR3: CASSLVHGTWTSGANVLTF. CDR3 nucleotides: TGTGCCAGCAGCTTAGTGCACGGAACCTGGACCTCTGGGGCCAACGTCCTGACTTTC.

The chain joins TRBV27 to TRBJ2-1; D gene uncertain. Germline V lookup: CDR1 MNHEY, CDR2 SMNVEV (reference sequence). The CDR3 length is 13 residues. V was cut by 8 bases and J by 8 bases, with 16 bases left in between. This CDR3 is CASRPSVIDEQFF. The CDR3, as DNA: TGTGCCAGCCGGCCTTCGGTTATTGATGAGCAGTTCTTC.

This chain links TRBV6-1 with TRBJ2-2; the match to TRBD1 covers 9 bases. The CDR3 is made up of 15 amino acids. Trimming cost V 2 bases and J 7 bases; bases outside gene matches: 5. Per germline, CDR1 MNHNS and CDR2 SASEGT. CDR3 bases: TGTGCCAGCAGTGAAAGGCGACAGGGGGTCGGGGAGCTGTTTTTT. It is translated as CASSERRQGVGELFF.

This clonotype is deemed medium-sized. The chain employs TRBV6-1 and TRBJ2-1, with TRBD1 identical over 8 bases. With 10 bases clipped from V and 13 bases from J, the junction kept 15 bases outside the gene matches. CDR3 length: 13 amino acids. CDR1 MNHNS and CDR2 SASEGT come from the germline V gene. CDR3 in amino acids: CATDRTGKETQFF. The CDR3 DNA reads as TGTGCCACCGACCGGACAGGGAAAGAGACCCAGTTCTTC.

This clonotype is medium-sized (0.01 to 0.1%). The CDR3 DNA reads TGTGCCAGCAGCTTAGGTCCGACTCGATACGAGCAGTACTTC. Its translation: CASSLGPTRYEQYF. The chain employs TRBV7-6 and TRBJ2-7; D is unclear. Germline V lookup: CDR1 SGHVS, CDR2 FNYEAQ. The CDR3 is 14 residues long. V gave up 1 base and J gave up 4 bases, with 11 bases separating them.